This paragraph covers one T cell receptor beta chain sequence. This specimen belongs to a study of blood T cell repertoires in COVID-19. Assay used: immunoSEQ multiplex PCR; TCRdb lists only in-frame clones, some missing. The sample contains 250,000 to 300,000 clones, roughly nine tenths of which appear only once. Germline loops: CDR1 MDHEN, CDR2 SYDVKM. This CDR3 spans 14 amino acids. V lost 10 bases and J lost 1; bases outside the gene matches: 7. The sequencing sample was made of peripheral blood. The chain carries TRBV28 and TRBJ2-1; TRBD2 aligns across 7 bases. The receptor's source is a woman aged 25-40 years with COVID-19, enrolled during active disease. The CDR3 DNA reads as TGTGCCACCACTAGCGAGCGATCCTACAATGAGCAGTTCTTC. Protein: CATTSERSYNEQFF.